This T cell receptor (beta chain) was sequenced during a study of control samples from healthy donors and cancer patients. Assay: immunoSEQ multiplex PCR; the TCRdb copy retains only in-frame clones and omits some. The sample carries some 140,000 clones, about 85% recorded once. The V segment lost 4 bases and the J segment 0 bases; nucleotides outside the gene matches: 3. CDR3 length: 14 residues. Germline CDR1 reads SGHRS; CDR2 reads YFSETQ. The rearrangement uses TRBV5-1 and TRBJ2-7; 8 bases align to TRBD1. This clonotype originated in a woman under 40 in good health. Sequencing was performed on blood. CDR3 sequence reads: CASSPGQDSYEQYF. CDR3 bases: TGCGCCAGCAGCCCGGGACAGGACTCCTACGAGCAGTACTTC.